This T cell receptor beta chain derives from a study of OX40 agonist ivuxolimab in advanced cancers. Findings and caveats of the study: Clonal expansion was seen in CD4+ and CD8+ blood T cells by week 6 at 0.1 to 3.0 mg/kg. Low clonal expansion, among the lowest seen, marked partial responders at 0.1-3.0 mg/kg.

Concerning this clone: What it binds is unknown.

The assay was immunoSEQ multiplex PCR, and TCRdb's table has in-frame clones only and misses some. The sample shows 85,000 to 100,000 clones, roughly 95% of them seen only once. The starting material was CD4+ or CD8+ T cells sorted from blood, obtained in a trial of the OX40 agonist ivuxolimab. This clonotype originated in an adult with an advanced solid tumor such as melanoma, head and neck, liver or kidney cancer.

CDR3 in DNA: TGCGCCAGCAGCTTGGATGTAGCAACTAATGAAAAACTGTTTTTT. It yields the protein CASSLDVATNEKLFF. The V gene is TRBV5-1, the J gene TRBJ1-4; the D is unclear. Trimming took 0 bases from V and 0 from J, leaving 6 bases between them. The V gene's germline CDR1 is SGHRS and CDR2 YFSETQ. CDR3 size: 15 residues.